The 23 T cell receptor beta chains in this list originate from one sample, sequenced in a study of identical twins. MiXCR, run by TCRdb on the 5' RACE reads, gives a single entry per CDR3 protein. The sample yields around 490,000 distinct CDR3 sequences, approximately 14% seen once. The sample also formed part of further work on yellow fever vaccine responses in identical twins.

The material sequenced was CD4+ T cells sorted from blood. Source of these receptors: a woman under 30 in good health.

The chain links TRBV20-1 to TRBJ2-1; 12 positions match TRBD2. The CDR3 has 17 amino acids. CDR1 and CDR2 from the germline V gene are DFQATT and SNEGSKA (reference sequence). The junction had 6 bases not matched to a gene; V was cut back by 0 bases and J by 3 bases. In DNA, the CDR3 is TGCAGTGCTAGAGATTCGGCTAGCGGGAGGGACTACAATGAGCAGTTCTTC. Amino acid sequence: CSARDSASGRDYNEQFF.

There are a few counts of this clonotype. J is TRBJ2-7 and V is TRBV6-5; D remains ambiguous. Germline V gene lookup returns CDR1 MNHEY and CDR2 SVGAGI. Trimming took off 5 bases at V and 2 bases at J, with 10 bases between the two ends. This CDR3 comprises 13 residues. The chain's CDR3 is CASSNGRTYEQYF. The CDR3 coding sequence is TGTGCCAGCAGTAACGGACGCACCTACGAGCAGTACTTC.

This sequence joins TRBV9 and TRBJ2-1, with D possibly TRBD1 on 5 matching bases. The CDR3 loop spans 14 amino acids. Trimming removed 4 bases at V and 13 bases at J, with 21 bases between. Germline V gene sequence: CDR1 SGDLS, CDR2 YYNGEE. The CDR3 is CASSTRWGPCFQFF. The CDR3, as DNA: TGTGCCAGCAGCACCCGGTGGGGCCCATGCTTTCAGTTCTTC. The full variable domain, rest sourced from reference TRBV9 and TRBJ2-1, is DSGVTQTPKHLITATGQRVTLRCSPRSGDLSVYWYQQSLDQGLQFLIQYYNGEERAKGNILERFSAQQFPDLHSELNLSSLELGDSALYFCASSTRWGPCFQFFGPGTRLTVL.

The table lists this clonotype with a few counts. The chain employs TRBV5-1 and TRBJ2-5; TRBD2 might be the D (5 bases). Trimming stripped 4 bases from V and 5 bases from J, with 15 bases between. Germline V gene data show CDR1 as SGHRS and CDR2 as YFSETQ. The CDR3 loop spans 14 amino acids. CDR3 sequence reads: CASSPAEPGETQYF. In DNA form, the CDR3 reads TGCGCCAGCAGCCCAGCGGAACCGGGGGAGACCCAGTACTTC.

This clonotype was observed many times. The chain couples TRBV12-3 or TRBV12-4 to TRBJ1-5; D perhaps matches TRBD1 (5 bases). The CDR3 consists of 15 residues. Trimming shortened V by 3 bases and J by 0 bases, and 9 bases separated the two germline ends. Here the CDR3 reads CASSLGQASNQPQHF. The CDR3 nucleotides are TGTGCCAGCAGTTTGGGGCAGGCTAGCAATCAGCCCCAGCATTTT.

The gene calls are TRBV2 and TRBJ2-1, with D unclear. The germline CDR1 and CDR2 sequences are SNHLY and FYNNEI. The CDR3 spans 12 residues. V was trimmed by 10 bases and J by 0 bases, leaving 7 bases between them. Written as DNA, the CDR3 is TGTGCCACCGGCCCCTCCTACAATGAGCAGTTCTTC. Encoded protein: CATGPSYNEQFF.

The sample holds many counts of this clonotype. This rearrangement joins TRBV27 to TRBJ1-4; TRBD1 aligns across 7 bases. V dropped 5 bases and J dropped 8; count of bases not matched to a gene: 2. The CDR3 covers 12 residues. The V gene's germline CDR1 is MNHEY and CDR2 SMNVEV (reference sequence). CDR3 loop: CASSPGGEKLFF. The CDR3 DNA is TGTGCCAGCAGTCCAGGGGGGGAAAAACTGTTTTTT.

Only a few counts were recorded for this clonotype. V gene TRBV5-1 combines with J gene TRBJ2-1, with D perhaps TRBD2 (6 bases). Germline-derived CDR1 and CDR2 are SGHRS and YFSETQ. Trimming cost V 0 bases and J 5 bases, with 15 bases left between them. The CDR3 totals 16 residues. Here the CDR3 DNA reads TGCGCCAGCAGCTTGGGGGCTAGCGATTGGGACAATGAGCAGTTCTTC. Its translation is CASSLGASDWDNEQFF.

This clonotype was picked up a small number of times. V is TRBV5-1 and J is TRBJ2-6; D is undetermined. The V end lost 0 bases, the J end lost 0 bases, and 16 bases lay between the germline ends. This CDR3 has 19 amino acids. Germline V gene data show CDR1 as SGHRS and CDR2 as YFSETQ. In DNA, the CDR3 is TGCGCCAGCAGCTTGGATCGTAGCCTACCAACCTCTGGGGCCAACGTCCTGACTTTC. This sequence encodes CASSLDRSLPTSGANVLTF.

The chain recombines TRBV7-9 with TRBJ2-7; the match to TRBD2 covers 10 bases. The CDR3 is made up of 15 amino acids. V was pared by 5 bases and J by 2 bases, with 6 bases of the junction left unmatched. Germline loops: CDR1 SEHNR, CDR2 FQNEAQ (reference sequence). As DNA, the CDR3 is TGTGCCAGCAGCCCCGGGACTAGCGCCACCTACGAGCAGTACTTC. It translates to CASSPGTSATYEQYF.

This clonotype turned up a few times. The genes are TRBV28 and TRBJ2-2; 13 nucleotides match TRBD2. V dropped 5 bases and J dropped 6; count of bases not matched to a gene: 6. From germline, CDR1 is MDHEN and CDR2 SYDVKM. This CDR3 has 16 residues. The chain's CDR3 is CASSTRLAGGSGELFF. The DNA of the CDR3 is TGTGCCAGCAGTACAAGACTAGCGGGAGGCTCCGGGGAGCTGTTTTTT.

The V and J genes are TRBV19 and TRBJ2-7; 7 bases match TRBD1. J gave up 0 bases and V 6 bases, and 8 bases lay outside the gene matches. There are 15 residues in the CDR3. Germline V lookup: CDR1 LNHDA, CDR2 SQIVND (reference sequence). The CDR3 DNA reads TGTGCCAGTAGGGCCCAACAGGGGACCTCCTACGAGCAGTACTTC. This codes for CASRAQQGTSYEQYF.

This clonotype came up a few times. The DNA of the CDR3 is TGTGCCATCACCCCGGGGGGGGTCCATGAGCAGTTCTTC. It specifies CAITPGGVHEQFF. The chain couples TRBV10-3 to TRBJ2-1, with TRBD2 matching 8 bases. The ends lost 7 bases at V and 8 bases at J; junction bases unmatched: 7. This CDR3 contains 13 residues. The germline gives CDR1 ENHRY, CDR2 SYGVKD.

This clonotype was counted only a few times. The V gene is TRBV6-1, the J gene TRBJ2-1, with 14 bases aligning to TRBD2. CDR1 is MNHNS and CDR2 is SASEGT in the germline V gene. CDR3 size: 18 residues. After removal of 6 bases from V and 3 bases from J, the junction contained 10 bases not matched to a gene. The CDR3 spells CASSQGTSGRRHYNEQFF. The CDR3 bases are TGTGCCAGCAGCCAGGGGACTAGCGGGAGAAGGCACTACAATGAGCAGTTCTTC.

The table lists this clonotype with many counts. The gene calls are TRBV4-1 and TRBJ1-2, with TRBD1 matching 7 bases. CDR3 length: 16 residues. The trim removed 4 bases at V and 7 bases at J, leaving 15 bases unmatched. CDR1 and CDR2 from the germline V gene are MGHRA and YSYEKL. CDR3 sequence (DNA): TGCGCCAGCAGCCCCATCCAAAAGACAGGGTCTTCTGGCTACACCTTC. It codes for CASSPIQKTGSSGYTF.

Concerning this clonotype itself: One end of the junction is discordant with germline, which a read error may explain. The chain recombines TRBV27 with TRBJ2-7; no definite D call. The germline CDR1 and CDR2 sequences are MNHEY and SMNVEV (reference sequence). The CDR3 totals 13 residues. CDR3 bases: TGTGCCAGCAGTTTGCTACCCGCCTACGTGCAGTACTTC. Translation: CASSLLPAYVQYF.

This clonotype showed up just a few times. Here the CDR3 reads CATSRERMSTDTQYF. The CDR3 DNA follows: TGTGCCACCAGCAGAGAAAGAATGTCCACAGATACGCAGTATTTT. The gene calls are TRBV15 and TRBJ2-3; D remains unclear. Trimming shortened V by 0 bases and J by 2 bases, and 9 bases separated the two germline ends. The germline V gene has CDR1 LNHNV and CDR2 YYDKDF (reference sequence). The CDR3 has 15 amino acids.

In its sample, this clonotype was seen a few times. The chain uses TRBV20-1 and TRBJ2-3; TRBD1 matches 8 bases. Germline-derived CDR1 and CDR2 are DFQATT and SNEGSKA (reference sequence). The length of the CDR3 is 14 residues. J was trimmed by 4 bases and V by 5 bases; bases with no gene match: 8. The CDR3 loop is CSASRTGQADTQYF. In DNA form, the CDR3 reads TGCAGTGCTTCCCGGACAGGGCAGGCAGATACGCAGTATTTT.

This clonotype was counted only a few times. CDR3 in amino acids: CASSLEGLSKNIQYF. Written as DNA, the CDR3 is TGTGCCAGCAGCTTAGAGGGGCTTAGCAAAAACATTCAGTACTTC. The rearrangement joins TRBV11-2 to TRBJ2-4; perhaps TRBD1 as D (5 bases). This CDR3 is 15 amino acids long. V was cut by 0 bases and J by 3 bases, with 9 bases left in between. Germline CDR1 is SGHAT and CDR2 is FQNNGV. The variable domain in full, completed from reference TRBV11-2 and TRBJ2-4, reads EAGVAQSPRYKIIEKRQSVAFWCNPISGHATLYWYQQILGQGPKLLIQFQNNGVVDDSQLPKDRFSAERLKGVDSTLKIQPAKLEDSAVYLCASSLEGLSKNIQYFGAGTRLSVL.

CDR3 DNA sequence: TGTGCCAGCAGGTCTCGGAATGAGCAGTTCTTC. Translation: CASRSRNEQFF. V is TRBV7-8 and J is TRBJ2-1; D gene ambiguous. V lost 6 bases, J lost 7 bases, and 7 bases lay in between. Germline loops: CDR1 SGHVS, CDR2 FQNEAQ. The CDR3 is 11 amino acids.

The chain has TRBV5-6 and TRBJ2-7; D may be TRBD1 (6 bases). Trimming stripped 4 bases from V and 3 bases from J, with 11 bases between. Germline CDR1 is SGHDT and CDR2 is YYEEEE. The CDR3 runs to 13 residues. The CDR3 region is CASSAGTYYEQYF. CDR3 in DNA: TGTGCCAGCAGCGCCGGGACATACTACGAGCAGTACTTC.

The chain employs TRBV6-1 and TRBJ2-7; no firm D call. Germline CDR1 reads MNHNS; CDR2 reads SASEGT. The CDR3 runs 15 residues. V was cut by 5 bases and J by 2 bases, with 16 bases left in between. CDR3 amino acids: CASSPRHSSTYEQYF. The CDR3 coding sequence is TGTGCCAGCAGTCCCCGGCACTCCTCAACCTACGAGCAGTACTTC.

J is TRBJ1-3 and V is TRBV7-2; D is unclear. The CDR3 length is 13 residues. Germline CDR1 reads SGHTA; CDR2 reads FQGNSA. V shed 5 bases and J shed 0 bases, with 5 bases lying between them. The CDR3 is CASSGISGNTIYF. The CDR3 DNA is TGTGCCAGCAGCGGCATCTCTGGAAACACCATATATTTT.